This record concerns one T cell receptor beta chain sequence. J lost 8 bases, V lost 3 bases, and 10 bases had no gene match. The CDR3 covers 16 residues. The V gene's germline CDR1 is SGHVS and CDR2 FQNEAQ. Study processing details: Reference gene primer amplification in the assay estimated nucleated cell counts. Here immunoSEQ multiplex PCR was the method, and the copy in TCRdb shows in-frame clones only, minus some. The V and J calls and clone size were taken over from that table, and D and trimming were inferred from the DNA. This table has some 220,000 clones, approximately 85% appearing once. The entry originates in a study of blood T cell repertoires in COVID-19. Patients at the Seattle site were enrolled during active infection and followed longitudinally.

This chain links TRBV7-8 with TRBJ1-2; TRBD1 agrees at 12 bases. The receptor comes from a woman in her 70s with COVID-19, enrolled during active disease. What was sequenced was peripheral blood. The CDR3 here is CASSFTGTGGAEGYTF. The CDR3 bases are TGTGCCAGCAGCTTCACCGGGACAGGGGGCGCGGAAGGCTACACCTTC.